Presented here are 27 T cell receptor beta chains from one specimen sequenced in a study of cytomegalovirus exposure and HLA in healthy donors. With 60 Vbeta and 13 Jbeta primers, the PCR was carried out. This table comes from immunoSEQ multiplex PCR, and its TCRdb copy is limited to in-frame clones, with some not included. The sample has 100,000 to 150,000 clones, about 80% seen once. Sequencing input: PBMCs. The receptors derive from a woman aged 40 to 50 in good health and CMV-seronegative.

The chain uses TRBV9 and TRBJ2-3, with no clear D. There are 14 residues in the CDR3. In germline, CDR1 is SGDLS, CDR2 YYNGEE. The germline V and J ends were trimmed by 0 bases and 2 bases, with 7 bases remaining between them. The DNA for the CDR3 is TGTGCCAGCAGCGTAGGTTATAACACAGATACGCAGTATTTT. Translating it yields CASSVGYNTDTQYF.

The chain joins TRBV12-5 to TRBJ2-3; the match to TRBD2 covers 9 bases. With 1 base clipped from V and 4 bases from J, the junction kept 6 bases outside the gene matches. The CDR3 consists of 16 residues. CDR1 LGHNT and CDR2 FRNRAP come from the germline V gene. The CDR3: CASGLGTSVVSDTQYF. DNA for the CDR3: TGTGCTAGTGGTTTGGGGACTAGCGTTGTCTCAGATACGCAGTATTTT.

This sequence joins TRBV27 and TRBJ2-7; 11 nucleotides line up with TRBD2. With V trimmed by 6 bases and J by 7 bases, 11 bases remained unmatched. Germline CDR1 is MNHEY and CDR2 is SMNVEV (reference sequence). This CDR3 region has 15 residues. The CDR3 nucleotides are TGTGCCAGCAGCCTTATAGCGGGAGGGCGGGGGGAGCAGTACTTC. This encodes CASSLIAGGRGEQYF.

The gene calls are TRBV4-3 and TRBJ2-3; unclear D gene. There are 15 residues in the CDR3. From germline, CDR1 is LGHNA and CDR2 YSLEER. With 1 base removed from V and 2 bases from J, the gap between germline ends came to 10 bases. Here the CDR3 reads CASSQAFLVTDTQYF. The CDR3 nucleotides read TGCGCCAGCAGCCAAGCTTTCCTAGTCACAGATACGCAGTATTTT.

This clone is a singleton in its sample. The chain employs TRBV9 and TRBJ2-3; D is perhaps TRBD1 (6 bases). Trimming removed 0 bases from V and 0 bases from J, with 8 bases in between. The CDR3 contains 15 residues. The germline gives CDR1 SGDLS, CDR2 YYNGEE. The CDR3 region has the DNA TGTGCCAGCAGCGTAGAGGGGGTAAGCACAGATACGCAGTATTTT. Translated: CASSVEGVSTDTQYF.

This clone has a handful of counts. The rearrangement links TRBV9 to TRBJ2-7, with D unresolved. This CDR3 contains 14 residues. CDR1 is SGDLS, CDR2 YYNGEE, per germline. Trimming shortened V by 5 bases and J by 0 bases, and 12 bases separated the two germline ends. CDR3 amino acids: CASSPGYNSYEQYF. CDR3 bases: TGTGCCAGCAGTCCAGGTTATAACTCCTACGAGCAGTACTTC. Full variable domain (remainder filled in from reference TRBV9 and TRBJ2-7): DSGVTQTPKHLITATGQRVTLRCSPRSGDLSVYWYQQSLDQGLQFLIQYYNGEERAKGNILERFSAQQFPDLHSELNLSSLELGDSALYFCASSPGYNSYEQYFGPGTRLTVT.

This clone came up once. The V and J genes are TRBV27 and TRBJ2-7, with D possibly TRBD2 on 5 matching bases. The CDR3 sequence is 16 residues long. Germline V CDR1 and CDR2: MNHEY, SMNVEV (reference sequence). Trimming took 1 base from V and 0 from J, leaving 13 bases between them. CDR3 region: CASSLYSRASSYEQYF. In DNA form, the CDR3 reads TGTGCCAGCAGTTTATATTCGCGGGCGAGCTCCTACGAGCAGTACTTC.

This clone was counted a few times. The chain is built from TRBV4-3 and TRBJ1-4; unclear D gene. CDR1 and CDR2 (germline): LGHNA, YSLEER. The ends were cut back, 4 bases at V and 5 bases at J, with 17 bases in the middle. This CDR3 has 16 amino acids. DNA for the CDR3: TGCGCCAGCAGCCGTGCCCCGGGGAAATACAATGAAAAACTGTTTTTT. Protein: CASSRAPGKYNEKLFF.

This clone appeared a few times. The CDR3 DNA follows: TGTGCCAGTAGTACAGGGGTTAGCAATCAGCCCCAGCATTTT. Its translation is CASSTGVSNQPQHF. The chain employs TRBV19 and TRBJ1-5, with D perhaps TRBD1 (6 bases). The V end was cut by 4 bases, the J end by 0 bases, with 7 bases between. The CDR3 is 14 residues long. Germline lookup yields CDR1 LNHDA and CDR2 SQIVND (reference sequence).

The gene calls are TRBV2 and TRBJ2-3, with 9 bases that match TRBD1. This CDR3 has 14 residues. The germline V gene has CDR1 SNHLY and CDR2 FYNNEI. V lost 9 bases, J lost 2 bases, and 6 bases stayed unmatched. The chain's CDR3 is CARGWTGATDTQYF. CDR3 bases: TGTGCCAGGGGGTGGACAGGGGCCACAGATACGCAGTATTTT.

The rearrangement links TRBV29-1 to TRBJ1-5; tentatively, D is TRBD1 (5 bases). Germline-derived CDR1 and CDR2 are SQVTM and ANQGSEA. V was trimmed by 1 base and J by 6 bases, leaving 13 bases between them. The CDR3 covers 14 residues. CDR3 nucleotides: TGCAGCGTTGAAGTTGGCAGGGTTGGTCAGCCCCAGCATTTT. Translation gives CSVEVGRVGQPQHF. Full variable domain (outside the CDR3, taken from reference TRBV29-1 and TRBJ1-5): SAVISQKPSRDICQRGTSLTIQCQVDSQVTMMFWYRQQPGQSLTLIATANQGSEATYESGFVIDKFPISRPNLTFSTLTVSNMSPEDSSIYLCSVEVGRVGQPQHFGDGTRLSIL.

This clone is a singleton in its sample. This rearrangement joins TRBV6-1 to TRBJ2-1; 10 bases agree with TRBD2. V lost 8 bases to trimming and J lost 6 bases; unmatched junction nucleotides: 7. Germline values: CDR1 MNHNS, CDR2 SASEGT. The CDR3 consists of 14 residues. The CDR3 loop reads CASVTGLAANEQFF. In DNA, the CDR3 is TGTGCCAGCGTAACTGGACTAGCGGCCAATGAGCAGTTCTTC.

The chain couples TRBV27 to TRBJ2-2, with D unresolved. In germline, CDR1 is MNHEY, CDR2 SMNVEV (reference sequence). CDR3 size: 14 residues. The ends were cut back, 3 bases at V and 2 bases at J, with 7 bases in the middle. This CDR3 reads CASSFLYNTGELFF. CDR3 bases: TGTGCCAGCAGTTTCCTCTACAACACCGGGGAGCTGTTTTTT.

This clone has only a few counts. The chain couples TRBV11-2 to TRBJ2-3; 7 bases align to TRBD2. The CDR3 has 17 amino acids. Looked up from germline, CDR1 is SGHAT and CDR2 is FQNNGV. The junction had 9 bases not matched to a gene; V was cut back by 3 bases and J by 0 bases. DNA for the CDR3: TGTGCCAGCAGCTTCCCTGCCGCGGGAGCTAGCACAGATACGCAGTATTTT. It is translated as CASSFPAAGASTDTQYF.

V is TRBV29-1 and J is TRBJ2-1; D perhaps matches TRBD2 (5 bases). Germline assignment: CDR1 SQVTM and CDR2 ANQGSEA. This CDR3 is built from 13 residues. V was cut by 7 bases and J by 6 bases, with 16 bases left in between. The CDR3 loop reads CSARPGDLNEQFF. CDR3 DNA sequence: TGCAGCGCCCGGCCCGGGGATCTCAATGAGCAGTTCTTC.

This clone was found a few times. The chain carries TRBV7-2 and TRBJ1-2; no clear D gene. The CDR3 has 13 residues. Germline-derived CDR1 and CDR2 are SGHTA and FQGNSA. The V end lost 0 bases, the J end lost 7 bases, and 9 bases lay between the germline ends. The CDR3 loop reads CASSLAGSGGYTF. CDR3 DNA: TGTGCCAGCAGCTTAGCGGGGAGCGGTGGCTACACCTTC. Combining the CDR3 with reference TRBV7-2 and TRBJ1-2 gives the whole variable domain GAGVSQSPSNKVTEKGKDVELRCDPISGHTALYWYRQSLGQGLEFLIYFQGNSAPDKSGLPSDRFSAERTGGSVSTLTIQRTQQEDSAVYLCASSLAGSGGYTFGSGTRLTVV.

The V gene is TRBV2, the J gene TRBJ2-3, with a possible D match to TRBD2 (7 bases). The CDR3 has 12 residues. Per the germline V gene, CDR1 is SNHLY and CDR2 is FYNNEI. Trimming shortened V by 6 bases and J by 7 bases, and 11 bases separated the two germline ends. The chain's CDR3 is CASRQGGNTQYF. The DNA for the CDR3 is TGTGCCAGCAGACAGGGAGGGAATACGCAGTATTTT.

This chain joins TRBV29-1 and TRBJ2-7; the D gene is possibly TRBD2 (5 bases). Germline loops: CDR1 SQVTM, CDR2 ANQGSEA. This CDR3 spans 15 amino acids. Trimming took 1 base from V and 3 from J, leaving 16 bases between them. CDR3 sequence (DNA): TGCAGCGTTGAAGCGCCCCCCGGGGAGCACTACGAGCAGTACTTC. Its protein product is CSVEAPPGEHYEQYF.

CDR3 sequence reads: CASRGLGRNEKLFF. The CDR3 nucleotides read TGTGCCAGCAGAGGACTCGGTCGAAATGAAAAACTGTTTTTT. The chain carries TRBV2 and TRBJ1-4; no definite D call. Deletions cut 6 bases from V and 5 bases from J, with 13 bases between. This CDR3 spans 14 amino acids. Germline loops: CDR1 SNHLY, CDR2 FYNNEI. The full variable domain, with the rest looked up from reference TRBV2 and TRBJ1-4, is EPEVTQTPSHQVTQMGQEVILRCVPISNHLYFYWYRQILGQKVEFLVSFYNNEISEKSEIFDDQFSVERPDGSNFTLKIRSTKLEDSAMYFCASRGLGRNEKLFFGSGTQLSVL.

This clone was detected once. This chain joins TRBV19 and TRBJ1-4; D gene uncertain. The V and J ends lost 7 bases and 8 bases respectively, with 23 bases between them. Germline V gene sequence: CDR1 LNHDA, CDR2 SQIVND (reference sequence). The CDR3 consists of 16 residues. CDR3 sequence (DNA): TGTGCCAGTACTACGGGTCAGTCCCGCATCGGGGAAAAACTGTTTTTT. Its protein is CASTTGQSRIGEKLFF.

DNA of the CDR3: TGTGCCAGCTCACTTACTTTGGCGGGGGGGTACAATGAGCAGTTCTTC. This codes for CASSLTLAGGYNEQFF. The J gene is TRBJ2-1, the V gene TRBV18; 9 bases are a match to TRBD2. Germline lookup yields CDR1 KGHSH and CDR2 LQKENI. The CDR3 runs to 16 residues. V gave up 4 bases and J gave up 4 bases; unmatched junction bases: 8.

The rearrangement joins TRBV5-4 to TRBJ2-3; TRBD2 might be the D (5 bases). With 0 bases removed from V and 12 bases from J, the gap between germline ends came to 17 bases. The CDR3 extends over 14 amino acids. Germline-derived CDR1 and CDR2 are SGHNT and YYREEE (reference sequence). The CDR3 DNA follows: TGTGCCAGCAGCTTGGAGGCGGACTCCCCCAACCAGTATTTT. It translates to CASSLEADSPNQYF.

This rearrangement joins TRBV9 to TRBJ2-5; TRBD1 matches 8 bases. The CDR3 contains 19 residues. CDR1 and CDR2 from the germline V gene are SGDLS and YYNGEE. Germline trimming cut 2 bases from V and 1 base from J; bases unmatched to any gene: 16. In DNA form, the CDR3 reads TGTGCCAGCAGCGTCGCTCCGATAGGACAGGGCACCCTCCAAGAGACCCAGTACTTC. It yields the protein CASSVAPIGQGTLQETQYF.

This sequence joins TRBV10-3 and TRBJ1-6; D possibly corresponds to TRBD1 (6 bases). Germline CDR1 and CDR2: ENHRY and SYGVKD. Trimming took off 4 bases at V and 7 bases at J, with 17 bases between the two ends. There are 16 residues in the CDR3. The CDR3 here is CAISGGGGGENSPLHF. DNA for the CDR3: TGTGCCATCAGTGGAGGGGGGGGTGGGGAAAATTCACCCCTCCACTTT.

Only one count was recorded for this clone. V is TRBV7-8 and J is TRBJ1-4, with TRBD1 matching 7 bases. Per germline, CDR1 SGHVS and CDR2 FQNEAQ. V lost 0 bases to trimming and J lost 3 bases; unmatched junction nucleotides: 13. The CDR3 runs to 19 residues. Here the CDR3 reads CASSLALGRGLWANEKLFF. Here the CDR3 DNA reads TGTGCCAGCAGCTTAGCCCTGGGAAGGGGGCTATGGGCTAATGAAAAACTGTTTTTT.

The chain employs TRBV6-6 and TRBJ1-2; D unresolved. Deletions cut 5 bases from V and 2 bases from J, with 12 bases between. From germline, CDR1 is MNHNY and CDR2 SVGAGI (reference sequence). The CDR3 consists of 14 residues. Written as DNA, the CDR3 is TGTGCCAGCAGTCCAATCCGGGAGAACTATGGCTACACCTTC. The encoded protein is CASSPIRENYGYTF.

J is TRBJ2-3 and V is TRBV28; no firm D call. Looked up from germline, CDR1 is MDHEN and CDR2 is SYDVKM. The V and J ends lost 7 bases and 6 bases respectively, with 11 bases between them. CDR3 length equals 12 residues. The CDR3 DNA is TGTGCCAGCACCACCACTATGGATACGCAGTATTTT. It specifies CASTTTMDTQYF.